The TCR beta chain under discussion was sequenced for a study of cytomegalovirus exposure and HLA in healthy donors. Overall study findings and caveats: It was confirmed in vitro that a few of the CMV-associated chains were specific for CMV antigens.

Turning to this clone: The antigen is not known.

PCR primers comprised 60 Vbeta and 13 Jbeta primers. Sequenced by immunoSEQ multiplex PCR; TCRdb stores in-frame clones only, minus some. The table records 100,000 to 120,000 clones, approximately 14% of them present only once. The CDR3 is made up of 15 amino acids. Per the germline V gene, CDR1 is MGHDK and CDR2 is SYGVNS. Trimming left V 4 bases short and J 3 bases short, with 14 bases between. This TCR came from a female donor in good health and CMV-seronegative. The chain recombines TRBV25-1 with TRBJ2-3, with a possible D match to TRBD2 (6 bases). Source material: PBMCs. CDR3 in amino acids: CASSVRGGITDTQYF. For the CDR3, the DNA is TGTGCCAGCAGTGTCCGAGGCGGGATAACAGATACGCAGTATTTT.